This T cell receptor beta chain stems from a study of T cells in Graves' hyperthyroidism and ophthalmopathy. Patients showing uncontrolled infection, other autoimmune disease, pregnancy or lactation were ineligible. There were TCR beta CDR3 regions amplified from RNA transcripts. Initially, a first-round RT-PCR of the TCR CDR3 employed the HTBI primer set. From the multiplex PCR reads, TCRdb called clonotypes with MiXCR, one entry per CDR3 protein. This sample has nearly 600,000 distinct CDR3 sequences; approximately 15% occur once, and the top ten carry about 7%. This clonotype was counted many times. The V gene's germline CDR1 is LGHDT and CDR2 YNNKEL (reference sequence). The V gene lost 1 base and the J gene lost 0 bases, with 7 bases spanning the gap. CDR3 size: 14 residues.

The chain couples TRBV3-1 to TRBJ2-7, with a possible D match to TRBD2 (5 bases). The sequence derives from a woman younger than 35 with Graves' ophthalmopathy. Material: blood. CDR3 sequence: CASSQAGSSYEQYF. CDR3 nucleotide sequence: TGTGCCAGCAGCCAAGCGGGGAGCTCCTACGAGCAGTACTTC.